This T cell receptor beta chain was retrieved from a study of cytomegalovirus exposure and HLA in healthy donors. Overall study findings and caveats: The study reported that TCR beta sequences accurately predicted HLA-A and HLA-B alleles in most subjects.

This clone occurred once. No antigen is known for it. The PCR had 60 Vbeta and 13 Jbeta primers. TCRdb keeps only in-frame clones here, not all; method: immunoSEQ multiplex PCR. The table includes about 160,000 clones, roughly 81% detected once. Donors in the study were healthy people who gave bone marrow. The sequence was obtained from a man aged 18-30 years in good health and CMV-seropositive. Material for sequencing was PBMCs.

The CDR3 loop reads CASSRTGGERNGYTF. The CDR3 coding sequence is TGTGCCAGCAGTAGGACAGGGGGCGAGAGGAATGGCTACACCTTC. The J gene is TRBJ1-2, the V gene TRBV11-2; 11 bases map to TRBD1. CDR1 SGHAT and CDR2 FQNNGV come from the germline V gene. This CDR3 has 15 amino acids. The trim removed 6 bases at V and 6 bases at J, leaving 9 bases unmatched.